This T cell receptor (beta chain) was identified in a study of identical twins. cDNA molecules carried unique molecular identifiers, and template switching added a universal primer site. One entry per CDR3 protein results from TCRdb running MiXCR on the 5' RACE reads. The top ten clones hold over 2.5% of a sample with fewer than 500,000 distinct CDR3 sequences, less than 25% of them seen once. This clonotype was detected a few times. CDR1 SQVTM and CDR2 ANQGSEA come from the germline V gene. V dropped 6 bases and J dropped 4 bases, with 12 bases sitting between them. The CDR3 spans 12 residues. Healthy Caucasians made up all donors. The sample was also reused in another study, on T cells expressing NK-cell markers. That source adds: Within several experiments, an anti-gamma-delta TCR antibody kept the sorting limited to alpha-beta TCR T cells. NKG2C+ dominant clonotype frequencies in over 5 donors were about 1.0-7.0% of CD8+ T cells.

V and J are TRBV29-1 and TRBJ2-5; no reliable D call. The origin of this receptor is a woman aged 18 to 35 in good health. The sequenced material came from CD4+ T cells sorted from blood. Here the CDR3 reads CSVRPDAETQYF. CDR3 nucleotides: TGCAGCGTCCGGCCTGATGCAGAGACCCAGTACTTC.